The 29 T cell receptor beta chains below were found in one sample sequenced in a study of blood T cell repertoires in COVID-19 (dated by TCRdb to 2020 to 2022). Library creation used the immunoSEQ multiplex PCR assay. TCRdb took over this immuneACCESS table, retaining in-frame rearrangements with V and J assigned. Such tables are incomplete; in checked studies, under half of the missing clones stem from an unresolved V gene, and the remainder is unexplained. The sample table records about 110,000 clones; around 66% of these occur just once. Together, the top ten hold less than 6.5% of the sample. Sequencing used peripheral blood. Receptors originate from a man older than 75 with acute or convalescent COVID-19.

This clone appeared a few times. V and J are TRBV5-6 and TRBJ2-1, with no clear D. Germline V CDR1 and CDR2: SGHDT, YYEEEE. With 0 bases removed from V and 6 bases from J, the gap between germline ends came to 4 bases. The CDR3 length is 12 residues. CDR3 amino acids: CASSLGANEQFF. CDR3 coding DNA: TGTGCCAGCAGCTTGGGCGCCAATGAGCAGTTCTTC.

This clone showed up many times. The CDR3 loop is CASSLRDTQYF. The CDR3 DNA follows: TGTGCCAGCAGTTTGCGGGATACGCAGTATTTT. This rearrangement joins TRBV12-3 or TRBV12-4 to TRBJ2-3, with unresolved D. CDR3 size: 11 residues. The germline V and J ends were trimmed by 3 bases and 6 bases, with 4 bases remaining between them.

This chain joins TRBV6-5 and TRBJ1-4, with D hard to call. The CDR3 sequence is 13 residues long. The germline V and J ends were trimmed by 10 bases and 7 bases, with 16 bases remaining between them. Germline lookup yields CDR1 MNHEY and CDR2 SVGAGI. The CDR3 DNA sequence: TGTGCCACCTGGACTGCGAAGACTGAAAAACTGTTTTTT. Its translation is CATWTAKTEKLFF.

The chain has TRBV19 and TRBJ1-2, with a tentative D call TRBD1 (5 bases). CDR1 is LNHDA and CDR2 is SQIVND in the germline V gene (reference sequence). The CDR3 has 12 amino acids. The V end lost 10 bases, the J end lost 7 bases, and 16 bases lay between the germline ends. The CDR3 DNA reads as TGTGCCACTTCATGGGGGGTTTTTGGCTACACCTTC. This encodes CATSWGVFGYTF.

Sample share makes this clone medium-sized. V gene TRBV29-1 combines with J gene TRBJ1-1, with D possibly TRBD1 on 5 matching bases. The V gene's germline CDR1 is SQVTM and CDR2 ANQGSEA. There are 14 residues in the CDR3. V was cut by 5 bases and J by 0 bases, with 13 bases left in between. The CDR3 nucleotides are TGCAGCGTTAGTAGAGGACAACTGAACACTGAAGCTTTCTTT. The encoded protein is CSVSRGQLNTEAFF.

V gene TRBV2 combines with J gene TRBJ1-1, with D maybe TRBD1 (6 bases). In germline, CDR1 is SNHLY, CDR2 FYNNEI. V shed 3 bases and J shed 3 bases, with 17 bases lying between them. The CDR3 runs 16 residues. The CDR3 protein is CASSEKWGHQDTEAFF. CDR3 in DNA: TGTGCCAGCAGTGAGAAATGGGGACACCAAGACACTGAAGCTTTCTTT.

The chain carries TRBV13 and TRBJ2-6; TRBD1 aligns across 7 bases. CDR3 length equals 17 residues. With 5 bases clipped from V and 0 bases from J, the junction kept 7 bases outside the gene matches. Germline V lookup: CDR1 PRHDT, CDR2 FYEKMQ (reference sequence). CDR3 in amino acids: CASSRGTVTSGANVLTF. CDR3 sequence (DNA): TGTGCCAGCAGCAGGGGGACAGTTACCTCTGGGGCCAACGTCCTGACTTTC. Looking up the rest from reference TRBV13 and TRBJ2-6 gives the full variable domain: AAGVIQSPRHLIKEKRETATLKCYPIPRHDTVYWYQQGPGQDPQFLISFYEKMQSDKGSIPDRFSAQQFSDYHSELNMSSLELGDSALYFCASSRGTVTSGANVLTFGAGSRLTVL.

The chain links TRBV7-9 to TRBJ1-5; D ambiguous. V was pared by 3 bases and J by 5 bases, with 14 bases between. The CDR3 totals 15 residues. Germline CDR1 is SEHNR and CDR2 is FQNEAQ (reference sequence). The CDR3 DNA follows: TGTGCCAGCAGCTTTGGTGGTATCGGGGATCAGCCCCAGCATTTT. This encodes CASSFGGIGDQPQHF.

V is TRBV21-1 and J is TRBJ2-2; the table's D call of TRBD2 was not tested on the DNA. TRBV21-1 is termed a pseudogene. The CDR3 extends over 19 amino acids. CDR3 in amino acids: CASSKSLVGGLRNTGELFF. The CDR3 DNA reads TGTGCCAGCAGCAAATCTCTAGTGGGAGGCCTGAGAAACACCGGGGAGCTGTTTTTT.

This chain connects TRBV9 to TRBJ2-3, with TRBD2 matching over 12 bases. This CDR3 contains 17 residues. The V gene's germline CDR1 is SGDLS and CDR2 YYNGEE. V trimming: 3 bases; J trimming: 5 bases; junction bases outside the gene matches: 10. The CDR3 DNA reads TGTGCCAGCAGCGAGAGACTAGCGGGAGCGGGTAAAGATACGCAGTATTTT. It is translated as CASSERLAGAGKDTQYF.

This chain links TRBV7-7 with TRBJ2-5; D perhaps matches TRBD1 (5 bases). V was pared by 2 bases and J by 3 bases, with 16 bases between. CDR1 and CDR2 (germline): SSHAT, FNYEAQ (reference sequence). The CDR3 is 16 residues long. CDR3 protein: CASSLSQGNSKETQYF. CDR3 nucleotide sequence: TGTGCCAGCAGCTTAAGCCAGGGCAACAGCAAAGAGACCCAGTACTTC.

V usage is TRBV12-3 or TRBV12-4 and J usage is TRBJ2-1; 7 bases agree with TRBD2. With 5 bases clipped from V and 6 bases from J, the junction kept 4 bases outside the gene matches. The CDR3 covers 13 residues. The CDR3 nucleotides read TGTGCCAGCAGTAAGCGGGACCTCAATGAGCAGTTCTTC. The encoded protein is CASSKRDLNEQFF.

This chain joins TRBV4-1 and TRBJ2-2, with 14 nucleotides matching TRBD2. V dropped 6 bases and J dropped 5; count of bases not matched to a gene: 17. Germline V gives CDR1 MGHRA, CDR2 YSYEKL. This CDR3 is built from 20 residues. CDR3 sequence reads: CASRPGTGTSGSENTGELFF. DNA of the CDR3: TGCGCCAGCAGACCCGGCACCGGGACTAGCGGGAGCGAAAATACCGGGGAGCTGTTTTTT.

This chain links TRBV19 with TRBJ1-5; D unclear. The CDR3 is 17 residues long. Germline V lookup: CDR1 LNHDA, CDR2 SQIVND (reference sequence). The V and J ends lost 7 bases and 0 bases respectively, with 19 bases between them. The DNA of the CDR3 is TGTGCCAGTAACCAAAACCCCACAGTACATAGCAATCAGCCCCAGCATTTT. Its protein is CASNQNPTVHSNQPQHF.

J is TRBJ1-2 and V is TRBV5-1, with TRBD1 matching over 7 bases. Germline CDR1 is SGHRS and CDR2 is YFSETQ. The J segment lost 2 bases and the V segment lost 4 bases, leaving 14 bases of the junction unmatched. This CDR3 is built from 17 residues. The CDR3 here is CASSAQPTGVGNYGYTF. As DNA, the CDR3 is TGCGCCAGCAGCGCTCAACCCACAGGGGTAGGAAACTATGGCTACACCTTC.

This chain links TRBV5-6 with TRBJ2-7; 10 positions match TRBD2. The CDR3 loop spans 17 amino acids. The germline V gene has CDR1 SGHDT and CDR2 YYEEEE. Unmatched junction bases numbered 10, after V lost 0 bases and J lost 4 bases. CDR3 DNA sequence: TGTGCCAGCAGCTTGGGACTAGCGGGTCAGATTCAGTACGAGCAGTACTTC. This gives the protein CASSLGLAGQIQYEQYF. Using reference TRBV5-6 and TRBJ2-7 for the parts outside the CDR3, the full variable domain is DAGVTQSPTHLIKTRGQQVTLRCSPKSGHDTVSWYQQALGQGPQFIFQYYEEEERQRGNFPDRFSGHQFPNYSSELNVNALLLGDSALYLCASSLGLAGQIQYEQYFGPGTRLTVT.

The CDR3 loop is CASSPRLAGNYEQYF. DNA of the CDR3: TGCGCCAGCAGCCCAAGACTAGCGGGAAACTACGAGCAGTACTTC. The rearrangement links TRBV4-3 to TRBJ2-7; 11 nucleotides line up with TRBD2. V shed 4 bases, J shed 3 bases, and the junction held 5 bases outside the gene matches. The CDR3 is 15 residues long. Germline assignment: CDR1 LGHNA and CDR2 YSLEER.

This chain links TRBV12-3 or TRBV12-4 with TRBJ1-1, with unresolved D. The CDR3 runs 13 residues. V lost 3 bases and J lost 1, with 6 bases in between. CDR3 DNA: TGTGCCAGCAGTTTTAACAGGAACACTGAAGCTTTCTTT. As protein: CASSFNRNTEAFF.

This clone turned up a few times. At one of its ends the junction is not consistent with the germline gene, which may arise from a read error. The CDR3 sequence is CASTWDSSYEQYF. CDR3 in DNA: TGTGCAAGCACATGGGACTCATCCTACGAGCAGTACTTC. V is TRBV6-5 and J is TRBJ2-7; D may be TRBD2 (6 bases). The CDR3 runs to 13 residues. Germline lookup yields CDR1 MNHEY and CDR2 SVGAGI.

This clone was counted a few times. This sequence joins TRBV18 and TRBJ1-4; tentatively, D is TRBD1 (6 bases). This CDR3 region has 14 residues. V gave up 2 bases and J gave up 7 bases, with 11 bases separating them. Germline V gene data show CDR1 as KGHSH and CDR2 as LQKENI. For the CDR3, the DNA is TGTGCCAGCTCACCAATGGGGGCGGTTGAAAAACTGTTTTTT. This sequence encodes CASSPMGAVEKLFF.

The chain combines TRBV18 with TRBJ2-7, with D possibly matching TRBD2 (6 bases). Germline CDR1 and CDR2: KGHSH and LQKENI. The CDR3 spans 15 residues. V shed 2 bases and J shed 3 bases, with 14 bases lying between them. CDR3 region: CASSPGAGENYEQYF. In nucleotides, the CDR3 is TGTGCCAGCTCACCAGGAGCGGGTGAAAACTACGAGCAGTACTTC.

The rearrangement links TRBV15 to TRBJ2-7, with TRBD2 matching 11 bases. CDR3 size: 16 residues. With 0 bases clipped from V and 3 bases from J, the junction kept 4 bases outside the gene matches. Germline V gene lookup returns CDR1 LNHNV and CDR2 YYDKDF (reference sequence). The CDR3 is CATSRDLLAGDYEQYF. For the CDR3, the DNA is TGTGCCACCAGCAGAGATTTACTAGCGGGAGACTACGAGCAGTACTTC.

This sequence joins TRBV28 and TRBJ1-1, with D tentatively TRBD1 (6 bases). This CDR3 has 14 residues. Trimming removed 6 bases from V and 4 bases from J, with 15 bases in between. Germline-derived CDR1 and CDR2 are MDHEN and SYDVKM. For the CDR3, the DNA is TGTGCCAGCAGCCTTACAGGGTTGGGCACTGAAGCTTTCTTT. This gives the protein CASSLTGLGTEAFF.

Concerning this clone itself: Distinct nucleotide sequences in the sample also encode this CDR3. The rearrangement links TRBV7-9 to TRBJ2-3; 13 bases align to TRBD2. Germline V gene sequence: CDR1 SEHNR, CDR2 FQNEAQ (reference sequence). Trimming took 4 bases from V and 2 from J; bases not matched to a gene: 3. The CDR3 runs 16 residues. DNA of the CDR3: TGTGCCAGCAGCTCGGGACTAGCGGGATTCACAGATACGCAGTATTTT. Translating gives CASSSGLAGFTDTQYF. The entire variable domain, with the rest obtained from reference TRBV7-9 and TRBJ2-3, is as follows: DTGVSQNPRHKITKRGQNVTFRCDPISEHNRLYWYRQTLGQGPEFLTYFQNEAQLEKSRLLSDRFSAERPKGSFSTLEIQRTEQGDSAMYLCASSSGLAGFTDTQYFGPGTRLTVL.

This chain joins TRBV7-3 and TRBJ2-1; D is perhaps TRBD2 (6 bases). Trimming cost V 8 bases and J 6 bases, with 14 bases left between them. The CDR3 extends over 13 amino acids. The germline V gene has CDR1 SGHTA and CDR2 FQGTGA. The CDR3 here is CASRGVGSNEQFF. The CDR3 DNA follows: TGTGCCAGCCGCGGGGTGGGGAGCAATGAGCAGTTCTTC.

This chain joins TRBV28 and TRBJ2-7; 13 bases agree with TRBD2. The CDR3 is 15 amino acids. The V segment lost 3 bases and the J segment 2 bases; nucleotides outside the gene matches: 1. Per the germline V gene, CDR1 is MDHEN and CDR2 is SYDVKM. In DNA, the CDR3 is TGTGCCAGCAGTTTGGGGACTAGCGGGGCCTACGAGCAGTACTTC. As protein: CASSLGTSGAYEQYF.

The J gene is TRBJ2-1, the V gene TRBV7-3; tentative D call: TRBD1 (6 bases). There are 15 residues in the CDR3. The germline V gene has CDR1 SGHTA and CDR2 FQGTGA. The ends were cut back, 5 bases at V and 2 bases at J, with 13 bases in the middle. The CDR3 region is CASSPGESAYNEQFF. CDR3 DNA: TGTGCCAGCAGCCCAGGGGAGTCCGCCTACAATGAGCAGTTCTTC.

This clone was seen only a few times. Sequence at one end of the junction differs from germline and may be a read error. The gene calls are TRBV2 and TRBJ2-3; 11 bases map to TRBD2. The CDR3 has 16 amino acids. Germline V gene lookup returns CDR1 SNHLY and CDR2 FYNNEI. CDR3 DNA: TGTGCCAGCAGTGAAGCCGGACTAGCGGGTACAGGTACGCAGTATTTT. Translating it yields CASSEAGLAGTGTQYF.

In its sample, this clone was seen a few times. J is TRBJ1-5 and V is TRBV5-6, with a weak D call TRBD1 (5 bases). Germline lookup yields CDR1 SGHDT and CDR2 YYEEEE. Trimming pared 0 bases from V and 6 bases from J, leaving 13 bases between. This CDR3 comprises 15 residues. CDR3 region: CASSLGQLGAQPQHF. As DNA, the CDR3 is TGTGCCAGCAGCTTGGGACAGCTAGGGGCTCAGCCCCAGCATTTT. The full variable domain, in which reference TRBV5-6 and TRBJ1-5 provide the parts outside the CDR3, is DAGVTQSPTHLIKTRGQQVTLRCSPKSGHDTVSWYQQALGQGPQFIFQYYEEEERQRGNFPDRFSGHQFPNYSSELNVNALLLGDSALYLCASSLGQLGAQPQHFGDGTRLSIL.